This TCR beta chain was captured in a study of cytomegalovirus exposure and HLA in healthy donors. Study at large: Clustering assigned 81% of the approximately 400 genotyped donors to the Caucasian-associated ancestry cluster. Study outcomes and limitations: Presence/absence analyses supposed approximately even sequencing depth among donors. Fewer N-insertions (relative to the approximately 670-donor mean) were reportedly seen in an Asian-associated ancestry cluster in a later analysis.

CDR1 and CDR2 from the germline V gene are SGHRS and YFSETQ. There are 14 residues in the CDR3. V lost 0 bases and J 5 bases, leaving 8 bases between the germline ends. PCR was performed using 60 Vbeta and 13 Jbeta primers. Assay used: immunoSEQ multiplex PCR; TCRdb lists only in-frame clones, some missing. The sample lists a few hundred thousand clones, approximately 82% occurring once. This clone has just one count. The target antigen is unknown. This chain uses TRBV5-1 with TRBJ2-2; the D is unclear. The sample taken for sequencing was PBMCs. This TCR was sampled from a woman between 40 and 55 years old in good health and CMV-seronegative. The CDR3 region is CASSLAVLTGELFF. The CDR3 bases are TGCGCCAGCAGCTTGGCCGTCCTAACCGGGGAGCTGTTTTTT. The full variable domain, with the rest looked up from reference TRBV5-1 and TRBJ2-2, is KAGVTQTPRYLIKTRGQQVTLSCSPISGHRSVSWYQQTPGQGLQFLFEYFSETQRNKGNFPGRFSGRQFSNSRSEMNVSTLELGDSALYLCASSLAVLTGELFFGEGSRLTVL.